This T cell receptor beta chain was sequenced during a study of blood T cells in healthy people across ages. Investigators took approximately 10 milliliters of peripheral blood from every donor. Study-wide findings and caveats: Per million T cells, the diversity of TCR beta decreased roughly linearly as age advanced.

A second PCR of about 6 to 11 cycles used a sample-barcoded 5' primer and a J-beta primer mix. Every single cDNA molecule received a tag from a template-switch adaptor with 12 random nucleotides. TCRdb independently ran MiXCR on the 5' RACE reads; one entry per CDR3 protein. The table records under 800,000 distinct CDR3 sequences, roughly 43% of them present only once. Details on this clonotype: Its specificity is unknown. Relative to the germline gene, one junction end is altered; a read error may explain this.

The receptor's source is an older woman in good health. Sequenced sample: blood.

The CDR3 sequence: CPSSPEGANYGYTF. The CDR3 region has the DNA TGTCCCAGCAGCCCGGAGGGTGCTAACTATGGCTACACCTTC. V is TRBV7-3 and J is TRBJ1-2; D not certain. The CDR3 totals 14 residues. In germline, CDR1 is SGHTA, CDR2 FQGTGA.